The clone carrying this TCR beta chain appeared a few times. Its specificity is not known. This entry is derived from a study of CD8+CD57+ T cells in acquired aplastic anemia. Study-wide results and limits: Overlapping CD8+ CDR3 repertoires of patients and controls contained about 27 shared sequences. Any difference that existed in CD8+ Simpson's diversity between patients and controls was not significant.

It was genomic DNA that served as the template for profiling TCR beta VDJ and CDR3. TCRdb reprocessed the reads via MiXCR and lists one record per CDR3 protein. Of over 150,000 distinct CDR3 sequences in the sample, about 45% are singletons; the top ten hold approximately 3%. CDR1 is SGHTA and CDR2 is FQGNSA in the germline V gene. This CDR3 region has 12 residues. V was pared by 2 bases and J by 5 bases, with 7 bases between. Patients chosen for sequencing had shown CD8+CD57+ cell expansion by flow cytometry. Sampling of blood occurred while the patients had still received no therapy. The TCR sequence derives from a human donor with aplastic anemia. The V and J genes are TRBV7-2 and TRBJ2-7, with D unclear. The material sequenced was sorted CD4+, CD8+, or CD8+CD57+ T cells (not recorded which) from PBMCs. The DNA for the CDR3 is TGTGCCAGCAGCTTATTCGCGGACGAGCAGTACTTC. It yields the protein CASSLFADEQYF.